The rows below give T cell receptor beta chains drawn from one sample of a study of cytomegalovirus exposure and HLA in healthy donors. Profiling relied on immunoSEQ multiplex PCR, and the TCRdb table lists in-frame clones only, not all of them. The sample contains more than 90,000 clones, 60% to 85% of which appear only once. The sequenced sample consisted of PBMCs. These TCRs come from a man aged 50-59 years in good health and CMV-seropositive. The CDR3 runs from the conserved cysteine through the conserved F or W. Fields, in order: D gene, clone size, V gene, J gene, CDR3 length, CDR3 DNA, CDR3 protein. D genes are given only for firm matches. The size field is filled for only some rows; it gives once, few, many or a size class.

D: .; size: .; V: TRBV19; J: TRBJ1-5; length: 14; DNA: TGTGCCAGTAGTATTGAGGTTTCGGGTCAGCCCCAGCATTTT; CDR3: CASSIEVSGQPQHF
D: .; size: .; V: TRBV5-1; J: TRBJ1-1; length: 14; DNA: TGCGCCAGCAGGGACGGACAACCCAACACTGAAGCTTTCTTT; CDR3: CASRDGQPNTEAFF
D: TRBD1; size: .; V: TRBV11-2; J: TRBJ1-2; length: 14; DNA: TGTGCCAGCAGCTTAGCCGGGACAGGGGTTGGCTACACCTTC; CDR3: CASSLAGTGVGYTF
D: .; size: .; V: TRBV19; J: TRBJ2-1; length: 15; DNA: TGTGCCAGTACCAAGGGGGATCAGGCGGGCAATGAGCAGTTCTTC; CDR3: CASTKGDQAGNEQFF
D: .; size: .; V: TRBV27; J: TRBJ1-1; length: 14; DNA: TGTGCCAGCACTTCGTACGGAGGGAACACTGAAGCTTTCTTT; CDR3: CASTSYGGNTEAFF
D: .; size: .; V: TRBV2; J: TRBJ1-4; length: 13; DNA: TGTGCCAGCAGGGTTTGGAGGGAAGAAAAACTGTTTTTT; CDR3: CASRVWREEKLFF
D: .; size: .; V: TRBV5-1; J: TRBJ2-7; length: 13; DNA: TGCGCCAGCAGCTTGGGGTCGGGATACGAGCAGTACTTC; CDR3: CASSLGSGYEQYF
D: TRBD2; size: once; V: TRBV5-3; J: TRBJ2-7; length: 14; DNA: TGTGCCAGAAGCTTGGATCGGGGGGTTGTGGGCGAGTACTTC; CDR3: CARSLDRGVVGEYF
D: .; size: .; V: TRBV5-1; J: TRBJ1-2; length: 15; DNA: TGCGCCAGCAGCAACACAGGGTCGATAAACTATGGCTACACCTTC; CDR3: CASSNTGSINYGYTF
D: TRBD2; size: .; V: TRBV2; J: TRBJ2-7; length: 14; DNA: TGTGCCAGCAGGTGGCGGGGGTTGACCTACGAGCAGTACTTC; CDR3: CASRWRGLTYEQYF
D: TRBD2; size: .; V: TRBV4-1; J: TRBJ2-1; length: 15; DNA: TGCGCCAGCAGCCCCTTGACTAGCTACCACAATGAGCAGTTCTTC; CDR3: CASSPLTSYHNEQFF
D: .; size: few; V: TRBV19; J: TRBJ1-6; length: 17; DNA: TGTGCCAGTAAAACACAAGCGGGCGGGAGTGATAATTCACCCCTCCACTTT; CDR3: CASKTQAGGSDNSPLHF
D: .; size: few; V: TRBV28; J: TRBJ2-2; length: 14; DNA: TGTGCCAGCAGCCACTTCTACGGGACCGGGGAGCTGTTTTTT; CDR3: CASSHFYGTGELFF
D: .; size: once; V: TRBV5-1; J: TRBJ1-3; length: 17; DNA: TGCGCCAGCAGCTTGACCGGCTTACAGAGCTCTGGAAACACCATATATTTT; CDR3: CASSLTGLQSSGNTIYF
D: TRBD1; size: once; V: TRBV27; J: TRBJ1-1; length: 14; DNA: TGTGCCAGCGGAAGGGACAGGGGGGACACTGAAGCTTTCTTT; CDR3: CASGRDRGDTEAFF
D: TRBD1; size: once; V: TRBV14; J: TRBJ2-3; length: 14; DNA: TGTGCCAGCAGCCAAGCAGGGGGCCCAGATACGCAGTATTTT; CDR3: CASSQAGGPDTQYF
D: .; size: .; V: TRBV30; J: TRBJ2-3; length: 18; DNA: TGTGCCTGGAGCCCAGTGGGGCAATCGGTTCCTAGCACAGATACGCAGTATTTT; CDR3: CAWSPVGQSVPSTDTQYF
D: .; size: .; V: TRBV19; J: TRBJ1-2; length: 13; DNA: TGTGCCAGTAGTCCCACGGGGAACTATGGCTACACCTTC; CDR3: CASSPTGNYGYTF
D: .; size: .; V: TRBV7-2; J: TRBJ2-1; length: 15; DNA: TGTGCCAGCAGCTTAAGGCCAGGGGAGGGTTTAGAGCAGTTCTTC; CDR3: CASSLRPGEGLEQFF
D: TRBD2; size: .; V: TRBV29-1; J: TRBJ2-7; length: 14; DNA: TGCAGCGTTGAACTAGCGGGAGTAGACTACGAGCAGTACTTC; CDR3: CSVELAGVDYEQYF
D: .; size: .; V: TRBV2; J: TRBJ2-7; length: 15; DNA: TGTGCCAGCAGTGAAGCGAAGGACGGGAATTACGAGCAGTACTTC; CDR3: CASSEAKDGNYEQYF
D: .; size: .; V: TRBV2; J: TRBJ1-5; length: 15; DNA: TGTGCCAGCAGTCCTACGACGGGTCGCAATCGGCCCCAGCATTTT; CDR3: CASSPTTGRNRPQHF
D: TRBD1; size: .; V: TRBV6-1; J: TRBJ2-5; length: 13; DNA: TGTGCCAGCGTCAAGGGGGCCCAAGAGACCCAGTACTTC; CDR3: CASVKGAQETQYF
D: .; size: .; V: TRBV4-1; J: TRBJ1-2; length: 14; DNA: TGCGCCAGCAGCCCCACAGGATTAGGCTATGGCTACACCTTC; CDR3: CASSPTGLGYGYTF
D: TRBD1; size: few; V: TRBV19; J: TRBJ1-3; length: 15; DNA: TGTGCCACCCGAACCGGGACAGTCTCTGGAAACACCATATATTTT; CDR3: CATRTGTVSGNTIYF
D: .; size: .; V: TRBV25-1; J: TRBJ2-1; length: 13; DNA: TGTGCCAGCGCCAAAGGAGGTTACAATGAGCAGTTCTTC; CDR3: CASAKGGYNEQFF
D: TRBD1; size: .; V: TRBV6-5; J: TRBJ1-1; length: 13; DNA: TGTGCCACAAGGGACAGCCTGAACACTGAAGCTTTCTTT; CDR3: CATRDSLNTEAFF
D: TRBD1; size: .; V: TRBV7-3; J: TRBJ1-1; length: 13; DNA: TGTGCCAGCAGGTCACAGGGGGGCACTGAAGCTTTCTTT; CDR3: CASRSQGGTEAFF
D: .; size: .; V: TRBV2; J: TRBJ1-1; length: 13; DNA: TGTGCCAGCAACATAAGGGGTGGGACTGAAGCTTTCTTT; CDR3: CASNIRGGTEAFF
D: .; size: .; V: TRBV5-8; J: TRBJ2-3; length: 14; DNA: TGTGCCAGCAGCTTCAGCGGGAGCACAGATACGCAGTATTTT; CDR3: CASSFSGSTDTQYF